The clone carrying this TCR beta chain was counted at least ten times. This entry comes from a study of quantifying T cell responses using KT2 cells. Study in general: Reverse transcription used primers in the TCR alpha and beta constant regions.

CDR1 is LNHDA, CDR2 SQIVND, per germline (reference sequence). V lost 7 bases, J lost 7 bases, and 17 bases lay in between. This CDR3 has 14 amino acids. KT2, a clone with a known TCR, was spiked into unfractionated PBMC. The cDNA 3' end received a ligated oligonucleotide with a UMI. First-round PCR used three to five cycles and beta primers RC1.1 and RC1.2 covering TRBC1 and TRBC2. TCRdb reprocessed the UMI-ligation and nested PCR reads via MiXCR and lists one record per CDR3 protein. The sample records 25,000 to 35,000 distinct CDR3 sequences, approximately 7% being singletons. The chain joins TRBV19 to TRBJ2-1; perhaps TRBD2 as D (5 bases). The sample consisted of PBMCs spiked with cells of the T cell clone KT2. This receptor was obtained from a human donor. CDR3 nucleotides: TGTGCCAGTAACAATGAACTAGGTATGAATGAGCAGTTCTTC. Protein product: CASNNELGMNEQFF.